One and the same sample provided the 32 T cell receptor beta chains below, sequenced in a study of blood T cell repertoires in COVID-19. Sequenced by immunoSEQ multiplex PCR; TCRdb stores in-frame clones only, minus some. The data contain over 55,000 clones, around 92% of them singletons. The sample consisted of peripheral blood. Every receptor here comes from a man aged 55 to 70 with acute or convalescent COVID-19.

The gene calls are TRBV29-1 and TRBJ2-3, with D perhaps TRBD1 (6 bases). The CDR3 is made up of 23 amino acids. Per the germline V gene, CDR1 is SQVTM and CDR2 is ANQGSEA. Trimming stripped 7 bases from V and 2 bases from J, with 43 bases between. This chain's CDR3 is CSARPHLFLILGSQRTDTDTQYF. The CDR3 DNA reads TGCAGCGCACGACCGCACCTCTTCCTAATTCTCGGATCGCAACGGACAGACACAGATACGCAGTATTTT.

The J gene is TRBJ2-1, the V gene TRBV19; a possible D gene is TRBD1 (5 bases). The V and J ends lost 3 bases and 6 bases respectively, with 18 bases between them. This CDR3 contains 16 residues. Germline V CDR1 and CDR2: LNHDA, SQIVND (reference sequence). The CDR3 sequence: CASSIMGQGGINEQFF. The DNA for the CDR3 is TGTGCCAGTAGTATCATGGGGCAGGGTGGTATCAATGAGCAGTTCTTC.

V gene TRBV27 combines with J gene TRBJ2-7; TRBD2 aligns across 7 bases. V was clipped by 2 bases and J by 2 bases; unmatched bases: 3. The germline V gene has CDR1 MNHEY and CDR2 SMNVEV (reference sequence). The CDR3 is 14 residues long. The DNA for the CDR3 is TGTGCCAGCAGTTTAGGCGCGGGGGCCTACGAGCAGTACTTC. It translates to CASSLGAGAYEQYF.

This chain uses TRBV18 with TRBJ1-2; TRBD1 matches 11 bases. Losses at the gene ends were 6 bases for V and 9 bases for J; bases not matched to a gene: 12. CDR3 length: 15 amino acids. The germline V gene encodes CDR1 KGHSH and CDR2 LQKENI. The CDR3 nucleotides read TGTGCCAGCTCGCCTAAAGGACAGGGGGCGTTGAGCTACACCTTC. It codes for CASSPKGQGALSYTF.

This chain connects TRBV30 to TRBJ2-6; 9 bases line up with TRBD1. Germline CDR1 reads GTSNPN; CDR2 reads SVGIG (reference sequence). The V and J ends lost 5 bases and 2 bases, in that order; junction bases with no gene match: 10. The CDR3 covers 17 residues. This CDR3 is CAWQLGQGFTGANVLTF. The CDR3 bases are TGTGCCTGGCAATTGGGACAGGGCTTTACTGGGGCCAACGTCCTGACTTTC. Full variable domain (remainder filled in from reference TRBV30 and TRBJ2-6): SQTIHQWPATLVQPVGSPLSLECTVEGTSNPNLYWYRQAAGRGLQLLFYSVGIGQISSEVPQNLSASRPQDRQFILSSKKLLLSDSGFYLCAWQLGQGFTGANVLTFGAGSRLTVL.

The rearrangement joins TRBV19 to TRBJ1-5; D possibly corresponds to TRBD1 (5 bases). The germline V gene has CDR1 LNHDA and CDR2 SQIVND (reference sequence). There are 16 residues in the CDR3. Trimming took off 4 bases at V and 1 base at J, with 14 bases between the two ends. The CDR3 bases are TGTGCCAGTAGTACTCAGGGAGGGATAAGCAATCAGCCCCAGCATTTT. It specifies CASSTQGGISNQPQHF.

The V call is TRBV5-1, the J call TRBJ1-5, with D uncertain. Germline CDR1 reads SGHRS; CDR2 reads YFSETQ. The V end lost 1 base, the J end lost 4 bases, and 6 bases lay between the germline ends. This CDR3 region has 13 residues. The CDR3 loop reads CASSLSENQPQHF. DNA for the CDR3: TGCGCCAGCAGCTTGTCAGAAAATCAGCCCCAGCATTTT.

The chain employs TRBV12-3 or TRBV12-4 and TRBJ2-1, with D tentatively TRBD2 (7 bases). The CDR3 is made up of 13 amino acids. The germline V and J ends were trimmed by 8 bases and 8 bases, with 16 bases remaining between them. The CDR3 coding sequence is TGTGCCAGCTCGACCGGGGGGCGGCATGAGCAGTTCTTC. Translated: CASSTGGRHEQFF.

This chain joins TRBV18 and TRBJ1-2; 9 nucleotides align to TRBD1. After removal of 3 bases from V and 5 bases from J, the junction contained 7 bases not matched to a gene. The CDR3 is made up of 15 amino acids. CDR1 is KGHSH and CDR2 is LQKENI in the germline V gene. The DNA for the CDR3 is TGTGCCAGCTCACCTTCGGGGGACAGGGCTTATGGCTACACCTTC. As protein: CASSPSGDRAYGYTF. The variable domain in full, completed from reference TRBV18 and TRBJ1-2, reads NAGVMQNPRHLVRRRGQEARLRCSPMKGHSHVYWYRQLPEEGLKFMVYLQKENIIDESGMPKERFSAEFPKEGPSILRIQQVVRGDSAAYFCASSPSGDRAYGYTFGSGTRLTVV.

This clone came up once. Additional DNA sequences in this sample encode the identical CDR3. V gene TRBV5-1 combines with J gene TRBJ1-4; D may be TRBD1 (6 bases). This CDR3 is 15 amino acids long. Germline lookup yields CDR1 SGHRS and CDR2 YFSETQ. The V gene lost 4 bases and the J gene lost 0 bases, with 10 bases spanning the gap. The CDR3, as DNA: TGCGCCAGCAGCCTTTACAGGGCAACTAATGAAAAACTGTTTTTT. Translating gives CASSLYRATNEKLFF.

V is TRBV27 and J is TRBJ1-5, with unresolved D. With 3 bases removed from V and 0 bases from J, the gap between germline ends came to 6 bases. CDR3 length: 14 amino acids. The germline V gene encodes CDR1 MNHEY and CDR2 SMNVEV (reference sequence). CDR3 sequence (DNA): TGTGCCAGCAGTTTGGTAGATAGCAATCAGCCCCAGCATTTT. Amino acids: CASSLVDSNQPQHF.

Regarding this clone: One end of the junction is discordant with germline, which a read error may explain. The rearrangement joins TRBV4-2 to TRBJ2-7, with 9 bases fitting TRBD2. From germline, CDR1 is LGHNA and CDR2 YNFKEQ. CDR3 length: 13 residues. The CDR3 nucleotides are TGTGCCAGCAGCCAATCCCTAGCGGGACATAGGAGCTTC. Amino acids: CASSQSLAGHRSF.

The chain links TRBV6-6 to TRBJ2-5; maybe TRBD1 (6 bases). The CDR3 is 15 residues long. V dropped 2 bases and J dropped 2 bases, with 12 bases sitting between them. Germline CDR1 MNHNY, CDR2 SVGAGI (reference sequence). CDR3 nucleotides: TGTGCCAGCAGTTACGGGGGCGCGAGGCAAGAGACCCAGTACTTC. Translating it yields CASSYGGARQETQYF.

The chain recombines TRBV27 with TRBJ1-5; D might be TRBD1 (5 bases). This CDR3 contains 14 residues. V was cut by 4 bases and J by 5 bases, with 12 bases left in between. Per germline, CDR1 MNHEY and CDR2 SMNVEV (reference sequence). The CDR3 reads CASSSFQGYQPQHF. The DNA for the CDR3 is TGTGCCAGCAGTTCCTTCCAGGGCTATCAGCCCCAGCATTTT.

This clone was detected only a few times. Here the CDR3 DNA reads TGTGCCAGCAGCCGCGGATGGCCCGGGAGGGCCTTGAATGAGCAGTTCTTC. Its protein product is CASSRGWPGRALNEQFF. The chain is built from TRBV7-9 and TRBJ2-1; 8 bases are shared with TRBD2. The J segment lost 7 bases and the V segment lost 5 bases, leaving 16 bases of the junction unmatched. The germline CDR1 and CDR2 sequences are SEHNR and FQNEAQ (reference sequence). CDR3 length: 17 amino acids. The full variable domain, with the rest looked up from reference TRBV7-9 and TRBJ2-1, is DTGVSQNPRHKITKRGQNVTFRCDPISEHNRLYWYRQTLGQGPEFLTYFQNEAQLEKSRLLSDRFSAERPKGSFSTLEIQRTEQGDSAMYLCASSRGWPGRALNEQFFGPGTRLTVL.

The chain's CDR3 is CASSLTGSLSGANVLTF. The CDR3 DNA sequence: TGTGCCAGCAGTCTTACAGGGAGCCTCTCTGGGGCCAACGTCCTGACTTTC. The chain uses TRBV7-2 and TRBJ2-6; D may be TRBD1 (6 bases). V was clipped by 6 bases and J by 0 bases, with 15 bases between them. Per germline, CDR1 SGHTA and CDR2 FQGNSA. This CDR3 comprises 17 residues.

V gene TRBV6-5 combines with J gene TRBJ2-7; D not certain. Per the germline V gene, CDR1 is MNHEY and CDR2 is SVGAGI. With 5 bases removed from V and 2 bases from J, the gap between germline ends came to 13 bases. The CDR3 is 14 residues long. CDR3 residues: CASSPTQITYEQYF. Here the CDR3 DNA reads TGTGCCAGCAGTCCCACCCAGATAACCTACGAGCAGTACTTC.

V is TRBV19 and J is TRBJ2-5, with 10 bases identical to TRBD1. Germline V CDR1 and CDR2: LNHDA, SQIVND (reference sequence). After removal of 1 base from V and 3 bases from J, the junction contained 5 bases not matched to a gene. The CDR3 extends over 16 amino acids. The CDR3 here is CASSIVGTGVEETQYF. The DNA for the CDR3 is TGTGCCAGTAGTATAGTAGGGACAGGGGTAGAAGAGACCCAGTACTTC.

The chain employs TRBV28 and TRBJ2-1; 13 bases map to TRBD2. Germline lookup yields CDR1 MDHEN and CDR2 SYDVKM. CDR3 length equals 16 residues. The J segment lost 7 bases and the V segment lost 1 base, leaving 4 bases of the junction unmatched. CDR3 DNA sequence: TGTGCCAGCAGTTTATCTCGGACTAGCGGGAGAAATGAGCAGTTCTTC. It translates to CASSLSRTSGRNEQFF. The full variable domain, in which reference TRBV28 and TRBJ2-1 provide the parts outside the CDR3, is DVKVTQSSRYLVKRTGEKVFLECVQDMDHENMFWYRQDPGLGLRLIYFSYDVKMKEKGDIPEGYSVSREKKERFSLILESASTNQTSMYLCASSLSRTSGRNEQFFGPGTRLTVL.

The rearrangement joins TRBV11-2 to TRBJ2-1, with D possibly being TRBD2 (5 bases). CDR3 length: 14 amino acids. The germline gives CDR1 SGHAT, CDR2 FQNNGV. V was trimmed by 1 base and J by 7 bases, leaving 11 bases between them. CDR3 residues: CASSLGGVVNEQFF. CDR3 DNA sequence: TGTGCCAGCAGCTTAGGGGGAGTTGTAAATGAGCAGTTCTTC.

The chain has TRBV12-3 or TRBV12-4 and TRBJ1-1, with D hard to call. V lost 3 bases to trimming and J lost 2 bases, with 7 bases between them. The length of the CDR3 is 13 residues. In DNA form, the CDR3 reads TGTGCCAGCAGTTTCGAACACAACACTGAAGCTTTCTTT. Its protein product is CASSFEHNTEAFF.

This chain uses TRBV2 with TRBJ2-3; 8 positions agree with TRBD1. Germline CDR1 SNHLY, CDR2 FYNNEI. The CDR3 sequence is 14 residues long. Trimming took 6 bases from V and 0 from J; bases not matched to a gene: 2. CDR3 sequence (DNA): TGTGCCAGCAGACGGGACAGGAGCACAGATACGCAGTATTTT. Protein sequence: CASRRDRSTDTQYF.

This chain uses TRBV3-1 (or the pseudogene TRBV3-2) with TRBJ2-7, with a tentative D call TRBD1 (6 bases). The CDR3 consists of 13 residues. Germline lookup yields CDR1 LGHDT and CDR2 YNNKEL (reference sequence). Trimming removed 8 bases at V and 3 bases at J, with 14 bases between. The CDR3 DNA is TGTGCCAGCGCAACAGGGAATAGCTACGAGCAGTACTTC. Translation: CASATGNSYEQYF.

This clone was detected only once. This sequence joins TRBV15 and TRBJ1-2; 8 nucleotides match TRBD1. Germline assignment: CDR1 LNHNV and CDR2 YYDKDF (reference sequence). This CDR3 region has 16 residues. V lost 0 bases to trimming and J lost 3 bases; unmatched junction nucleotides: 6. The CDR3, as DNA: TGTGCCACCAGCAGAGATCCCGCAGGGGGCGACTATGGCTACACCTTC. This translates into CATSRDPAGGDYGYTF.

This clone was seen only once. V and J are TRBV6-2 or TRBV6-3 and TRBJ1-6; TRBD1 matches 9 bases. The germline CDR1 and CDR2 sequences are MNHEY and SVGEGT. The CDR3 extends over 17 amino acids. After removal of 2 bases from V and 9 bases from J, the junction contained 11 bases not matched to a gene. CDR3 sequence reads: CASSYGTGRVGRSPLHF. The DNA of the CDR3 is TGTGCCAGCAGTTACGGGACAGGGAGGGTAGGACGTTCACCCCTCCACTTT.

The V gene is TRBV19, the J gene TRBJ1-3; the D is unclear. The CDR3 length is 13 residues. V gave up 5 bases and J gave up 0 bases, with 5 bases separating them. Germline values: CDR1 LNHDA, CDR2 SQIVND (reference sequence). The CDR3 DNA is TGTGCCAGTAGTGCGGGCTCTGGAAACACCATATATTTT. Its protein product is CASSAGSGNTIYF. The full variable domain, with the rest looked up from reference TRBV19 and TRBJ1-3, is DGGITQSPKYLFRKEGQNVTLSCEQNLNHDAMYWYRQDPGQGLRLIYYSQIVNDFQKGDIAEGYSVSREKKESFPLTVTSAQKNPTAFYLCASSAGSGNTIYFGEGSWLTVV.

The rearrangement joins TRBV9 to TRBJ1-1; TRBD1 aligns across 8 bases. The CDR3 runs 14 residues. Trimming took 3 bases from V and 4 from J; bases not matched to a gene: 5. Germline lookup yields CDR1 SGDLS and CDR2 YYNGEE. CDR3 in amino acids: CASSGRQGITEAFF. The CDR3, as DNA: TGTGCCAGCAGCGGCCGACAGGGGATCACTGAAGCTTTCTTT.

The chain recombines TRBV6-2 or TRBV6-3 with TRBJ2-2, with 11 bases aligning to TRBD2. Germline V gives CDR1 MNHEY, CDR2 SVGEGT. The CDR3 runs 16 residues. Unmatched junction bases numbered 8, after V lost 5 bases and J lost 6 bases. The CDR3 spells CASSTLAGAAPGELFF. The CDR3 bases are TGTGCCAGCAGTACACTAGCGGGAGCAGCCCCCGGGGAGCTGTTTTTT.

The chain has TRBV27 and TRBJ2-3; 8 bases line up with TRBD1. The CDR3 loop spans 13 amino acids. V shed 6 bases and J 3 bases; nucleotides not matched to a gene: 2. In germline, CDR1 is MNHEY, CDR2 SMNVEV (reference sequence). The DNA of the CDR3 is TGTGCCAGCAGAGACAGGGGTACAGATACGCAGTATTTT. This sequence encodes CASRDRGTDTQYF.

This clone appeared once. The chain is built from TRBV10-3 and TRBJ2-7; TRBD1 matches 11 bases. CDR3 length equals 16 residues. The trim removed 4 bases at V and 2 bases at J, leaving 7 bases unmatched. Germline loops: CDR1 ENHRY, CDR2 SYGVKD. CDR3 nucleotides: TGTGCCATCAGTGCGAGCGGGACAGGGGGTACCTACGAGCAGTACTTC. Protein product: CAISASGTGGTYEQYF.

V gene TRBV28 combines with J gene TRBJ1-5; 7 bases fit TRBD1. CDR3 length: 15 residues. Germline CDR1 and CDR2: MDHEN and SYDVKM. Unmatched junction bases numbered 6, after V lost 6 bases and J lost 1 base. The CDR3 nucleotides are TGTGCCAGCAGGTACAGGGGCGGAAGCAATCAGCCCCAGCATTTT. Translating it yields CASRYRGGSNQPQHF. Filled out from reference TRBV28 and TRBJ1-5, the complete variable domain reads DVKVTQSSRYLVKRTGEKVFLECVQDMDHENMFWYRQDPGLGLRLIYFSYDVKMKEKGDIPEGYSVSREKKERFSLILESASTNQTSMYLCASRYRGGSNQPQHFGDGTRLSIL.

The gene calls are TRBV19 and TRBJ2-3; tentatively, D is TRBD2 (6 bases). This CDR3 has 15 residues. V lost 3 bases and J lost 6, with 16 bases in between. Per the germline V gene, CDR1 is LNHDA and CDR2 is SQIVND (reference sequence). The DNA of the CDR3 is TGTGCCAGTAGTATGCAGGAGGGCCTTCCCGATACGCAGTATTTT. It specifies CASSMQEGLPDTQYF.